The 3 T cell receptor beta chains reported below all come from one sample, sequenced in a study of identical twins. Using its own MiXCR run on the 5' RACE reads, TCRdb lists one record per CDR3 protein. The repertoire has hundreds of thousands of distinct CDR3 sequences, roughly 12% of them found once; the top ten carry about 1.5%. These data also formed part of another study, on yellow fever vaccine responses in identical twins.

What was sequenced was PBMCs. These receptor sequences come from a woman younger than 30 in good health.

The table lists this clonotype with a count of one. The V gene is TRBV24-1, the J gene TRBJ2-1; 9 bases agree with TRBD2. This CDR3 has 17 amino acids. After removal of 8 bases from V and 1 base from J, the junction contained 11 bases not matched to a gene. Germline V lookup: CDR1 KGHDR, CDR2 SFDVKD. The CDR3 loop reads CATTQGGAGGSYNEQFF. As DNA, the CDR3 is TGTGCCACCACCCAAGGGGGGGCGGGAGGGTCCTACAATGAGCAGTTCTTC.

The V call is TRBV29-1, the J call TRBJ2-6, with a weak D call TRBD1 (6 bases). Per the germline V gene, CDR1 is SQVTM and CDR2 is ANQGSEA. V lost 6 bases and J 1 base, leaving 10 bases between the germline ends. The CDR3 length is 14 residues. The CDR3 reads CSVTGTSGANVLTF. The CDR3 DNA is TGCAGCGTGACCGGGACATCTGGGGCCAACGTCCTGACTTTC.

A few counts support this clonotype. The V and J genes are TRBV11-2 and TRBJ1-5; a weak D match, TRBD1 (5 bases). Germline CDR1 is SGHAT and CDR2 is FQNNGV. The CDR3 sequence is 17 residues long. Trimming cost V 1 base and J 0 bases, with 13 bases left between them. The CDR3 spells CASSLGTWDDSNQPQHF. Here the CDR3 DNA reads TGTGCCAGCAGCTTAGGGACCTGGGACGATAGCAATCAGCCCCAGCATTTT.